This T cell receptor (beta chain) was captured in a study of CD8+CD57+ T cells in acquired aplastic anemia. CDR1 and CDR2 from the germline V gene are LNHDA and SQIVND (reference sequence). Losses at the gene ends were 4 bases for V and 0 bases for J; bases not matched to a gene: 4. The CDR3 consists of 15 residues. Flow cytometry had shown expanded CD8+CD57+ cells in the patients chosen for sequencing. The template for TCR beta VDJ and CDR3 sequence profiling was genomic DNA. TCRdb fed the reads into MiXCR, producing one record per CDR3 protein. Here the sample spans fewer than 250,000 distinct CDR3 sequences, around 49% being singletons. A remark on this clonotype: Antigen specificity is unknown.

Study-level points and caveats: Both patients and controls carried the same twenty-nine CD8+ CDR3 sequences.

This clonotype was obtained from a human donor with aplastic anemia. The sequenced sample consisted of sorted CD4+, CD8+, or CD8+CD57+ T cells (not recorded which) from PBMCs. The genes are TRBV19 and TRBJ2-5; TRBD2 matches 8 bases. The CDR3 loop is CASSTQRGYQETQYF. The CDR3 DNA reads TGTGCCAGTAGTACCCAGCGGGGGTACCAAGAGACCCAGTACTTC.